There are a few counts of the clone carrying this TCR beta chain. The antigen is not known. Read coverage stops 3 residues before the CDR3 terminus; the germline J gene supplies the remainder. The CDR3 covers 15 residues. CDR1 and CDR2 (germline): SGHVS, FQNEAQ. The ends were cut back, 0 bases at V and 0 bases at J, with 9 bases in the middle. These data come from a study of T cell clonality in common variable immunodeficiency. Study results and caveats: CVID subjects showed higher TCRbeta clonality than healthy controls. Common variable immunodeficiency TCR beta sequences reportedly had fewer deletions and N-nucleotide insertions.

Profiled with immunoSEQ multiplex PCR; TCRdb holds only in-frame clones, not every one. The record shows tens of thousands of clones for this sample, with no singletons present. This receptor was taken from a person aged 18 to 70 in good health. J is TRBJ2-7 and V is TRBV7-8, with TRBD1 as a possible D gene (5 bases). Material for sequencing was peripheral blood mononuclear cells. CDR3 loop: CASSLAGALSYEQYF. CDR3 DNA, as far as it was read: TGTGCCAGCAGCTTAGCAGGGGCCCTCTCCTACGAG. The variable domain in full, with the rest retrieved from reference TRBV7-8 and TRBJ2-7, is GAGVSQSPRYKVAKRGQDVALRCDPISGHVSLFWYQQALGQGPEFLTYFQNEAQLDKSGLPSDRFFAERPEGSVSTLKIQRTQQEDSAVYLCASSLAGALSYEQYFGPGTRLTVT.